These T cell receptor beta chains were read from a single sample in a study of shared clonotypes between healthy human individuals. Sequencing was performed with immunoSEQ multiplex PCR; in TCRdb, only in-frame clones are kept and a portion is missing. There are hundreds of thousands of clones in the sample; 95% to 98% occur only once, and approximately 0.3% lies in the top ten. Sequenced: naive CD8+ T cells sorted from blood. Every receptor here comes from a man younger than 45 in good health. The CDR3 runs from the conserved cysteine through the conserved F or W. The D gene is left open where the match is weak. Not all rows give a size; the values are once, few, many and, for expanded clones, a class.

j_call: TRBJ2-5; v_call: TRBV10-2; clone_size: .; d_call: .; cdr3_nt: TGCGCCAGCAGTTTCGGGTTAGAGACCCAGTACTTC; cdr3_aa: CASSFGLETQYF
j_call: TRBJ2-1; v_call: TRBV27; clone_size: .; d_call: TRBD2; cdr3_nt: TGTGCCAGCAGTCTACTCGGGACTAGCGGAGTCTACAATGAGCAGTTCTTC; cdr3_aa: CASSLLGTSGVYNEQFF
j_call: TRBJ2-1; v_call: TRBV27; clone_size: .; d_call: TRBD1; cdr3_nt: TGTGCCAGCAGTCAACTTACAGGGGCGAGCAATGAGCAGTTCTTC; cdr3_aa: CASSQLTGASNEQFF
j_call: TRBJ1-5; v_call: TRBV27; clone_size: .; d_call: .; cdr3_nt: TGTGCCAGCAGTTTAGTAGGGCAGGGTGATCAGCCCCAGCATTTT; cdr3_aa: CASSLVGQGDQPQHF
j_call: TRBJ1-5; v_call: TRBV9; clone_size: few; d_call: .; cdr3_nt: TGTGCCAGCAGCGCCATGATGGGACAAGGAGAGCCCCAGCATTTT; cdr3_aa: CASSAMMGQGEPQHF
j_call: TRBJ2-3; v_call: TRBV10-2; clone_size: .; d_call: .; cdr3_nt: TGCGCCAGCAGTGAGCTGGGCGGGGCTAGCACAGATACGCAGTATTTT; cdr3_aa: CASSELGGASTDTQYF
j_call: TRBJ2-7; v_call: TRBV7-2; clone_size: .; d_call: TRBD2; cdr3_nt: TGTGCCAGCAGCTTAGCGAGGAGCGGGAGAAACGAGCAGTACTTC; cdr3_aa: CASSLARSGRNEQYF
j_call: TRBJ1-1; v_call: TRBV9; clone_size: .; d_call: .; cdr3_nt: TGTGCCAGCAGCCCGGGACAGAACACTGAAGCTTTCTTT; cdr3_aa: CASSPGQNTEAFF
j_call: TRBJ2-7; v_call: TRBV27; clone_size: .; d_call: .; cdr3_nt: TGTGCCAGCAGTTTAGGGCGAGCTAGCTACGAGCAGTACTTC; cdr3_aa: CASSLGRASYEQYF
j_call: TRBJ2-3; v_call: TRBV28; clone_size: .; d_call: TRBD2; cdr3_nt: TGTGCCAGCAGGCTACTAGCGGCTAGCACAGATACGCAGTATTTT; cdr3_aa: CASRLLAASTDTQYF
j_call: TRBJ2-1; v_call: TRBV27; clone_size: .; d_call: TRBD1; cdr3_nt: TGTGCCAGCAGTACGACAGGGTACAATGAGCAGTTCTTC; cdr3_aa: CASSTTGYNEQFF
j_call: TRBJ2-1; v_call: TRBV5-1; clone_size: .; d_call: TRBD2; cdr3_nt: TGCGCCAGCAGCCTAACCGGGACTAGCGATTACAATGAGCAGTTCTTC; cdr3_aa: CASSLTGTSDYNEQFF
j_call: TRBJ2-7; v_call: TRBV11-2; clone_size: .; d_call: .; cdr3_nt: TGTGCCAGCAGCTTAGCCCCCACCCTCGAGCAGTACTTC; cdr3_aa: CASSLAPTLEQYF
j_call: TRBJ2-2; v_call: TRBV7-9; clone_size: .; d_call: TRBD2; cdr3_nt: TGTGCCAGCAGCCCCTACGGCGGGGGGAACACCGGGGAGCTGTTTTTT; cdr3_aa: CASSPYGGGNTGELFF
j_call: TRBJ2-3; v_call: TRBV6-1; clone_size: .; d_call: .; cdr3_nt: TGTGCCACCCACCTTTCAGATACGCAGTATTTT; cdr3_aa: CATHLSDTQYF
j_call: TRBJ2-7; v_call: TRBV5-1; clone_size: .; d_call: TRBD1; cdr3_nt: TGCGCCAGCAGCTTGCGGACAGGCGACTACGAGCAGTACTTC; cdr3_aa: CASSLRTGDYEQYF
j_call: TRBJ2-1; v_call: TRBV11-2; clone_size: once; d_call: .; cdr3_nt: TGTGCCAGCAGCTCCGGCTTGGGTTACAATGAGCAGTTCTTC; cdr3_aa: CASSSGLGYNEQFF
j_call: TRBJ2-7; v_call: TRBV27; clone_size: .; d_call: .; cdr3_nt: TGTGCCAGCAGCCCCACAGGGATCTACGAGCAGTACTTC; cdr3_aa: CASSPTGIYEQYF
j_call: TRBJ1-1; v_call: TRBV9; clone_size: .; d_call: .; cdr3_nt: TGTGCCAGCAGCGTAGAACTGAACACTGAAGCTTTCTTT; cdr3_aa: CASSVELNTEAFF
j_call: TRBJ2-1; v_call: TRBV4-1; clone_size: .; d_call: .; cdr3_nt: TGCGCCAGCAGCCAAGATCGGGGATTCGGTGGAGGGAAGTTCTTC; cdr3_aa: CASSQDRGFGGGKFF
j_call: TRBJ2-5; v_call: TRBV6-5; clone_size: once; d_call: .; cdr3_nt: TGTGCCAGCGGAGGTTTGAGCGCCCCCCCGGGCTACTTC; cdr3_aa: CASGGLSAPPGYF
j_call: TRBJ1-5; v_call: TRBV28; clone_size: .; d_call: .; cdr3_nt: TGTGCCAGCATCAACGGGGCCAATCAGCCCCAGCATTTT; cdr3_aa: CASINGANQPQHF
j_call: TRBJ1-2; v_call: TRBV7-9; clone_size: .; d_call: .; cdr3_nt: TGTGCCAGCAGCTTAGGCGGGGCTCTCTATGGCTACACCTTC; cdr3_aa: CASSLGGALYGYTF
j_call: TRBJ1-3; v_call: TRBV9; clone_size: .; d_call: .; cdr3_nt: TGTGCCAGCAGCGGCCGGGGCGGCAGCTCTGGAAACACCATATATTTT; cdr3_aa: CASSGRGGSSGNTIYF
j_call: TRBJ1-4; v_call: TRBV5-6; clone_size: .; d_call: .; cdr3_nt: TGTGCCAGCAGCTTGCTGGGTAAAGACAGACCAACTAATGAAAAACTGTTTTTT; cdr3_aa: CASSLLGKDRPTNEKLFF
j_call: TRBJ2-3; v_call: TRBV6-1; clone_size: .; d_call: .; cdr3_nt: TGTGCCAGCAGTGAAGTGGACACAGATACGCAGTATTTT; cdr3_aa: CASSEVDTDTQYF
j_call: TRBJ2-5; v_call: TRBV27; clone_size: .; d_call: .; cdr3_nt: TGTGCCAGCAGGAGGGGTGTTTACGGCAAGGGCCAAGAGACCCAGTACTTC; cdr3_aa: CASRRGVYGKGQETQYF
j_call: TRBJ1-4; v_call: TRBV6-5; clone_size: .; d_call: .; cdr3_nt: TGTGCCAGCACCCCGCGTCCCTCGGGGGAAAAACTGTTTTTT; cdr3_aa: CASTPRPSGEKLFF
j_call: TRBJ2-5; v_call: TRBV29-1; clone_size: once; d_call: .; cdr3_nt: TGCAGCGTGGTACACACTAGTGACGAGACCCAGTACTTC; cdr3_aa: CSVVHTSDETQYF
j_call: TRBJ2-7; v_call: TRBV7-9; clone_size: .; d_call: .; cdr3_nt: TGTGCCAGCAGCTTCGACATGGTCGAGCAGTACTTC; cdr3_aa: CASSFDMVEQYF
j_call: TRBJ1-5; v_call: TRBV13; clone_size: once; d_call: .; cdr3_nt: TGTGCCAGCAGCTTAGGCGTAGGGGGCAATCAGCCCCAGCATTTT; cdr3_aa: CASSLGVGGNQPQHF
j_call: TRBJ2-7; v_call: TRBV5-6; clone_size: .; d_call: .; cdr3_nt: TGTGCCAGCCGCTACAAAGGGTTCTCCTACGAGCAGTACTTC; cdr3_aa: CASRYKGFSYEQYF
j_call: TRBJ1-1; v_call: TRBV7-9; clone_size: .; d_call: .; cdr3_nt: TGTGCCAGCGGGAGAGGGGGGATGAACACTGAAGCTTTCTTT; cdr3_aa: CASGRGGMNTEAFF
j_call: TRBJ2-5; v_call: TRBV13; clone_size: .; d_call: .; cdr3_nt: TGTGCCAGCAGCTGGGCGGGAAGTGGAGAGACCCAGTACTTC; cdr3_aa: CASSWAGSGETQYF
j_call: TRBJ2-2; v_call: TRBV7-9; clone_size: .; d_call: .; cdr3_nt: TGTGCCAGCCAGTCAAGGGGTAACACCGGGGAGCTGTTTTTT; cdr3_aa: CASQSRGNTGELFF
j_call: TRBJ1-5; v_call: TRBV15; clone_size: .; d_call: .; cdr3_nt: TGTGCCACCAGTTCCCTCCCGAATCAGCCCCAGCATTTT; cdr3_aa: CATSSLPNQPQHF
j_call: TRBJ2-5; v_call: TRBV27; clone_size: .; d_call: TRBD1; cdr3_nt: TGTGCCAGCAGTTCTCGGGACAGGGAGTATGAGACCCAGTACTTC; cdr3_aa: CASSSRDREYETQYF
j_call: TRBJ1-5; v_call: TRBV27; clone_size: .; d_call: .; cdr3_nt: TGTGCCAGCAGCCCAGGGGTTTATCAGCCCCAGCATTTT; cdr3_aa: CASSPGVYQPQHF
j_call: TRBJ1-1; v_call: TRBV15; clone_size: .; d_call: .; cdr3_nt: TGTGCCACCAGCAGGGGGACGGGGGGTGAAGCTTTCTTT; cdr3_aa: CATSRGTGGEAFF
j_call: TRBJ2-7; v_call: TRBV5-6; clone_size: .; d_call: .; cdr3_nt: TGTGCCAGCAGCTTTAACGGCGATTCCTACGAGCAGTACTTC; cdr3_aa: CASSFNGDSYEQYF
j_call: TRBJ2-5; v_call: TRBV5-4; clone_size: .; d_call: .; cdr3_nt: TGTGCCAGCAGCTTGTTGGCTTCTGGGGAGACCCAGTACTTC; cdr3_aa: CASSLLASGETQYF
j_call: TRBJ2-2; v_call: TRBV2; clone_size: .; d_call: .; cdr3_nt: TGTGCCAGCAGGGCCAAGCATCGTAGTGACGGGGAGCTGTTTTTT; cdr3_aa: CASRAKHRSDGELFF